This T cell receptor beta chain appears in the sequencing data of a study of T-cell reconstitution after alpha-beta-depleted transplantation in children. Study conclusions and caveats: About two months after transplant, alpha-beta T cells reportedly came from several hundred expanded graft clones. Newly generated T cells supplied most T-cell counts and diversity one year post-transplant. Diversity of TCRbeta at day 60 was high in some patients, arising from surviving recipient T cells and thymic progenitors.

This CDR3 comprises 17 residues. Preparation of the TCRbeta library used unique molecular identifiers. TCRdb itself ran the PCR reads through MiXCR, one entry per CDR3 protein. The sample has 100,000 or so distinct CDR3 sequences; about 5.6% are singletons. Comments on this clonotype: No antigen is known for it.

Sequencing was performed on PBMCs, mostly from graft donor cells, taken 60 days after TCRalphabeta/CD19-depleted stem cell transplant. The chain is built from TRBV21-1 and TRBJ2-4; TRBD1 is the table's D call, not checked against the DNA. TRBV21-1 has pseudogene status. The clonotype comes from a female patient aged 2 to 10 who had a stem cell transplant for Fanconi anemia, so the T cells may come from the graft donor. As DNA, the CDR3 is TGTGCCAGCATAGTCGGACAGCCAAGGGGGTCCAAAAACATTCAGTACTTC. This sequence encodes CASIVGQPRGSKNIQYF.